The 12 T cell receptor beta chains listed next were all sequenced from one sample in a study of early T cells in non-severe SARS-CoV-2 infection. Each CDR3 protein is one row after TCRdb ran MiXCR on the 5' RACE reads. Of about 39,000 distinct CDR3 sequences in the sample, roughly 5% are singletons; the top ten hold around 4.5%. The sample comprised whole blood. All receptors come from an adult who was a healthcare worker with PCR-confirmed SARS-CoV-2 infection or an uninfected control (not recorded which).

The sample holds a few counts of this clonotype. This rearrangement joins TRBV9 to TRBJ2-5; D is uncertain. V lost 0 bases to trimming and J lost 0 bases, with 6 bases between them. The CDR3 extends over 14 amino acids. Germline assignment: CDR1 SGDLS and CDR2 YYNGEE. CDR3 region: CASSVAGNQETQYF. DNA for the CDR3: TGTGCCAGCAGCGTAGCGGGCAACCAAGAGACCCAGTACTTC.

In this sample, this clonotype turned up many times. This chain links TRBV7-2 with TRBJ2-7, with D possibly TRBD2 on 6 matching bases. V lost 2 bases, J lost 3 bases, and 14 bases lay in between. The CDR3 contains 15 residues. CDR1 SGHTA and CDR2 FQGNSA come from the germline V gene. The CDR3 loop reads CASSLRVRGFYEQYF. The DNA for the CDR3 is TGTGCCAGCAGCTTACGGGTTCGGGGGTTCTACGAGCAGTACTTC.

This clonotype was seen ten or more times. The rearrangement joins TRBV7-2 to TRBJ2-5; 8 nucleotides align to TRBD2. With 3 bases clipped from V and 1 base from J, the junction kept 4 bases outside the gene matches. CDR1 and CDR2 from the germline V gene are SGHTA and FQGNSA. This CDR3 has 15 amino acids. The CDR3 DNA follows: TGTGCCAGCAGCTTGCTCGGGACTAGCCAAGAGACCCAGTACTTC. Residues: CASSLLGTSQETQYF.

In this sample, this clonotype turned up many times. This chain joins TRBV5-1 and TRBJ1-6; TRBD1 matches 10 bases. This CDR3 region has 19 residues. The germline CDR1 and CDR2 sequences are SGHRS and YFSETQ. The V and J ends lost 4 bases and 8 bases, in that order; junction bases with no gene match: 18. CDR3 nucleotide sequence: TGCGCCAGCAGCGAGGGCAAGGACAGGGGGACAACATTCGATTCACCCCTCCACTTT. Translating gives CASSEGKDRGTTFDSPLHF.

This clonotype appeared a few times. The V and J genes are TRBV20-1 and TRBJ1-6, with D possibly being TRBD1 (6 bases). The ends were cut back, 3 bases at V and 9 bases at J, with 18 bases in the middle. The germline gives CDR1 DFQATT, CDR2 SNEGSKA (reference sequence). There are 15 residues in the CDR3. In nucleotides, the CDR3 is TGCAGTGCTAGTCCGGGGGGCAGGGATAGTTCACCCCTCCACTTT. This translates into CSASPGGRDSSPLHF.

This clonotype was seen at least ten times. The rearrangement links TRBV7-2 to TRBJ2-5; D remains unclear. Trimming removed 1 base at V and 5 bases at J, with 14 bases between. CDR1 and CDR2 (germline): SGHTA, FQGNSA. The CDR3 spans 15 residues. The CDR3 DNA reads TGTGCCAGCAGCTTAGAGTGGGGTCTTCTTGAGACCCAGTACTTC. Amino acid sequence: CASSLEWGLLETQYF.

This clonotype was seen at least ten times. The chain recombines TRBV29-1 with TRBJ1-1; 9 bases align to TRBD1. Per the germline V gene, CDR1 is SQVTM and CDR2 is ANQGSEA. J gave up 10 bases and V 4 bases, and 4 bases lay outside the gene matches. This CDR3 is built from 11 residues. The DNA of the CDR3 is TGCAGCGTTGGACAGGGGGTTGGAGCTTTCTTT. Protein: CSVGQGVGAFF.

The chain uses TRBV20-1 and TRBJ1-2, with D hard to call. The length of the CDR3 is 12 residues. V was clipped by 4 bases and J by 0 bases, with 6 bases between them. Germline V gives CDR1 DFQATT, CDR2 SNEGSKA (reference sequence). Written as DNA, the CDR3 is TGCAGTGCTATCGGGGCTAACTATGGCTACACCTTC. Residues: CSAIGANYGYTF.

This clonotype was seen ten or more times. The genes are TRBV10-3 and TRBJ1-2; tentatively, D is TRBD1 (6 bases). The V end lost 0 bases, the J end lost 7 bases, and 15 bases lay between the germline ends. CDR3 length equals 15 residues. Germline V gene lookup returns CDR1 ENHRY and CDR2 SYGVKD. CDR3 DNA sequence: TGTGCCATCAGTGAGTCGCCAGGGGCCCTCCGTGGCTACACCTTC. Amino acid sequence: CAISESPGALRGYTF.

The chain uses TRBV2 and TRBJ2-1; TRBD1 might be the D (6 bases). This CDR3 spans 15 amino acids. V shed 5 bases and J shed 5 bases, with 16 bases lying between them. Germline lookup yields CDR1 SNHLY and CDR2 FYNNEI. CDR3 residues: CASSPEGQGNNEQFF. The CDR3 DNA is TGTGCCAGCAGTCCCGAGGGACAAGGGAACAATGAGCAGTTCTTC.

This clonotype was seen a handful of times. This sequence joins TRBV20-1 and TRBJ2-2; no definite D call. The germline CDR1 and CDR2 sequences are DFQATT and SNEGSKA (reference sequence). Deletions cut 0 bases from V and 2 bases from J, with 7 bases between. The CDR3 covers 14 residues. The CDR3 nucleotides are TGCAGTGCTAGAGATCCCAGAAACACCGGGGAGCTGTTTTTT. The encoded protein is CSARDPRNTGELFF.

This clonotype has ten or more counts. The V call is TRBV15, the J call TRBJ1-2; D call uncertain. The germline V and J ends were trimmed by 5 bases and 4 bases, with 17 bases remaining between them. This CDR3 comprises 15 residues. Germline V gene data show CDR1 as LNHNV and CDR2 as YYDKDF (reference sequence). The CDR3 DNA reads as TGTGCCACCAGCGAAATCATTCTGTCACCCTATGGCTACACCTTC. Its protein is CATSEIILSPYGYTF.